The sequence of this T cell receptor (beta chain) was determined in a study of T cell responses to AZD1222 COVID-19 vaccine (dated by TCRdb to 2020 to 2023). For context, the study as a whole: TCR sequencing covered more than 230 trial participants: about 210 given two doses of AZD1222 and approximately 25 given two doses of MenACWY control vaccine. Enrollment into the trials was organized by age into subgroups of 18-55, 56-69 and 70-plus years, and those subgroups contained about 150, 27 and 61 TCR-sequenced participants, respectively. What the authors observed across the whole study: No day 14 peak-response samples were available, so repertoires were characterized only after the peak T cell response. CD4 TCRs associated with the vaccine covered the entire spike protein, and the dominant responses were in regions 160-218 and 743-854. In the small 56-69-year group, the increase in depth fell short of significance, most likely because of low power. Reportedly, almost half of the unique spike-specific TCRs recognized epitopes lying outside the regions that are mutated in the B.1.351 and B.1.1.7 variants. Conclusions about previously exposed vaccinees were limited because only a handful of AZD1222 recipients were SARS-CoV-2 seropositive at baseline. Participants were mostly white British and included more females than males, and it was suggested by the authors that clonal diversity may have been underestimated. After two AZD1222 doses, both the breadth and the depth of spike-specific TCRs were significantly higher than at day 0 and than in MenACWY recipients.

The sample's time point label, in plain terms: baseline before first vaccination. In the paper's terms, the treatment or condition label means: meningococcal conjugate vaccine given as trial control. Vaccinee samples were obtained from the UK trials COV001 and COV002, which included a single-blind randomized controlled phase 2/3 trial of AZD1222 (ChAdOx1 nCoV-19) in healthy adults. Trial participant PBMC samples were collected at day 0 and day 28 after the second dose for TCRbeta chain sequencing. About this clone itself: Its antigen remains unidentified. No much larger clonotype is one base removed from it; base qualities were not supplied.

The CDR3 regions of human TCRbeta chains were analyzed by immunosequencing. In the authors' own workflow: Repertoire TCRs were checked for matches against a reference library of SARS-CoV-2-specific TCRs that had been generated using the MIRA antigen-specificity platform. Breadth was defined as the fraction of unique TCRs that were SARS-CoV-2-associated. Depth was defined as the fraction of total T cells that were SARS-CoV-2-associated. Using the MIRA data, each spike-specific TCR was mapped to the spike region that the TCR reacts to and placed in a CD4 or CD8 class. Log10-transformed breadth and depth values were compared by one-way ANOVA with Sidak's multiple comparisons tests. TCRdb holds this immuneACCESS table with in-frame rearrangements only. Some clones are missing; in checked studies, unresolved V genes explain under half, and the rest has no known cause. V and J calls and clone size come straight from that table; D and trimming were deduced from the DNA. The sample table contains 130,000 to 150,000 clones; only one count was recorded for approximately 78% of them. The top ten constitute roughly 4.3% of the sample.

The CDR3, from cysteine to phenylalanine, totals 13 residues. Of all the DNA, just the CDR3 is kept, 39 bases in frame from base 1. In the germline V gene, CDR1 corresponds to SGHRS and CDR2 to YFSETQ. Here V drops 3 bases and J drops 8 bases, and the junction holds 2 bases not matched to any gene. Sequenced here: peripheral blood, sampled on day 0 of MenACWY control vaccination. This clonotype originated in an adult in good health. This chain is built from TRBV5-1 and TRBJ2-1; 10 bases in the junction line up with TRBD1. Here the CDR3 is given as CASSSGQGDEQFF. The DNA is as follows: TGCGCCAGCAGCTCTGGACAGGGGGATGAGCAGTTCTTC.